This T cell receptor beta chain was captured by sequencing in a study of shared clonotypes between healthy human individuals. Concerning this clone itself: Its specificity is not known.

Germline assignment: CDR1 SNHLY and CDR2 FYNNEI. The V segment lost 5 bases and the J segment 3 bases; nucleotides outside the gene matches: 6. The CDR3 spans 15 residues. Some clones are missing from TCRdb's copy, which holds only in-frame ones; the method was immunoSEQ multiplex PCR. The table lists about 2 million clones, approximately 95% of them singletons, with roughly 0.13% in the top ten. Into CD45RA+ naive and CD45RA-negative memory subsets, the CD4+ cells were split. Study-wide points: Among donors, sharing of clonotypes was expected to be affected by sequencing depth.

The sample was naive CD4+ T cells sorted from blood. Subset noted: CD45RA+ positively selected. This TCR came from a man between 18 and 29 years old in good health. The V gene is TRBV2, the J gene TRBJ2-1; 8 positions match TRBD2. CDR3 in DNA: TGTGCCAGCAGTTCAAGCGGGAGTCTCTACAATGAGCAGTTCTTC. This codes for CASSSSGSLYNEQFF.